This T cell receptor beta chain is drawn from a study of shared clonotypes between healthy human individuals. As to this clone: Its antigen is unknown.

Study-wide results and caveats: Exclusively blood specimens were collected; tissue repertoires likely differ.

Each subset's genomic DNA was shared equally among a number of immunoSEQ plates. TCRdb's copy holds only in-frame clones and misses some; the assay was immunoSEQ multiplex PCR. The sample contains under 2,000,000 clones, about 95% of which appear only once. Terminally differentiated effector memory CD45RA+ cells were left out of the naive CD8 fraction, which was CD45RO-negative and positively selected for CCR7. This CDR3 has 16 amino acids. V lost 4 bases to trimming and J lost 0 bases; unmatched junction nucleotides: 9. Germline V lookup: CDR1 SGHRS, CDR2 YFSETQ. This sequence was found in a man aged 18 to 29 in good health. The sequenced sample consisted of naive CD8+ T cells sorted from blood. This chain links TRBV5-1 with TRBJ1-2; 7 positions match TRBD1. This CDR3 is CASSPWDSPANYGYTF. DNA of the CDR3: TGCGCCAGCAGCCCCTGGGACAGTCCGGCTAACTATGGCTACACCTTC.